This T cell receptor beta chain came from a study of shared clonotypes between healthy human individuals. The CDR3 contains 11 residues. Trimming left V 1 base short and J 4 bases short, with 5 bases between. Germline CDR1 and CDR2: GTSNPN and SVGIG (reference sequence). On this clone itself: What it binds is unknown.

Memory CD4+ cells were the fraction left after CD45RA+ naive selection. Measured with immunoSEQ multiplex PCR; TCRdb has only the in-frame clones, and not every one. The sample has 850,000 to 1,200,000 clones, more than 60% seen once. General study findings and limits: On the whole, naive subsets had larger estimated richness than memory subsets had. Several donors showed sharing of around 5% of naive CD4 clonotypes.

The sample taken for sequencing was memory CD4+ T cells sorted from blood. Regarding subset: CD45RA-negative fraction. This sequence was found in a man between 18 and 29 years old in good health. The rearrangement uses TRBV30 and TRBJ2-7, with D unclear. The CDR3 DNA reads as TGTGCCTGGAGTGCGAGGTACGAGCAGTACTTC. Amino acid sequence: CAWSARYEQYF.